This T cell receptor (beta chain) came from a study of breast tumors, draining lymph nodes, adjacent tissues. Study outcomes and limitations: Tumor and nontumor repertoires were significantly more similar in luminal-like than in basal-like breast cancer. Findings are consistent with lymph node origin and intratumoral expansion of most tumor T cells. Tumor repertoires ranked between lymph nodes and nontumor tissue in diversity, with V and J gene preferences.

On this clonotype: Its antigen is undetermined. A junction end diverges from the germline sequence, so it may reflect a read error.

A single record per CDR3 protein comes from TCRdb applying MiXCR to the multiplex PCR reads. Of 15,000 or so distinct CDR3 sequences listed, over 40% were seen once; the top ten hold about 14%. Germline lookup yields CDR1 MNHEY and CDR2 SVGAGI. This CDR3 region has 14 residues. This receptor was identified in a female donor with breast cancer. Some clones in this sample may be carry-over from other donors' samples. The chain combines TRBV6-5 with TRBJ1-5; possibly TRBD1 for D (6 bases). Sequencing was done on a sample of tumor-adjacent breast tissue. CDR3: CASRRGGGYQPQHF. CDR3 DNA sequence: TGTGCCAGCAGGCGGGGGGGCGGCTATCAGCCCCAGCACTTT.